This TCR beta chain was recorded in a study of T cells after yellow fever vaccination. From the 5' RACE reads, TCRdb called clonotypes with MiXCR, one entry per CDR3 protein. The repertoire holds 300,000 to 400,000 distinct CDR3 sequences, with 6.2% as singletons. Germline V gives CDR1 KGHSH, CDR2 LQKENI. Trimming removed 0 bases from V and 6 bases from J; junction bases left unmatched: 9. This CDR3 comprises 17 residues. This clonotype appeared a few times. The clonotype originates from a man younger than 45 who received the YFV17D yellow fever vaccine. Sequencing used PBMCs, obtained 5 days after the yellow fever booster vaccination. The chain joins TRBV18 to TRBJ2-1; 9 bases align to TRBD1. DNA for the CDR3: TGTGCCAGCTCACCACCCATCGGGACAGGGATTAGCAATGAGCAGTTCTTC. Residues: CASSPPIGTGISNEQFF.